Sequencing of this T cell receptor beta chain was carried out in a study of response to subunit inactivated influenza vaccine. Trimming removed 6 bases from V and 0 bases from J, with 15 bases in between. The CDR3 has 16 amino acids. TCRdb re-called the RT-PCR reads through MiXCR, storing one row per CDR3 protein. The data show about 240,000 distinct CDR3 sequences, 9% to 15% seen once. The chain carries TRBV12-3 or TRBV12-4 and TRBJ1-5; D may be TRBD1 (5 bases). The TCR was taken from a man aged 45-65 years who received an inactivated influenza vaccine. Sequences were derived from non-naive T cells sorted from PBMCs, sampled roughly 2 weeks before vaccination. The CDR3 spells CASSLSQAGSNQPQHF. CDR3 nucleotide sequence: TGTGCCAGCAGCCTATCACAGGCAGGTAGCAATCAGCCCCAGCATTTT.